The present entry profiles one T cell receptor (beta chain) with its context. The CDR3 totals 16 residues. Germline CDR1 and CDR2: SGHDT and YYEEEE. Trimming pared 3 bases from V and 0 bases from J, leaving 13 bases between. The data stem from a study of blood T cell repertoires in COVID-19. All enrollees were about 18 to 95 years old and from roughly 26 US areas. Clinical histories supplied by participants themselves formed the basis of cohort assignment. Profiled with immunoSEQ multiplex PCR; TCRdb holds only in-frame clones, not every one. Among approximately 220,000 clones listed, approximately 88% were seen once.

Sample: PBMCs or T cells enriched from blood (not recorded which). The genes are TRBV5-6 and TRBJ1-5, with a possible D match to TRBD1 (6 bases). The receptor was derived from a woman in her twenties or thirties with acute COVID-19. The CDR3 sequence is CASSSSDRPSNQPQHF. In DNA, the CDR3 is TGTGCCAGCAGCTCATCGGACAGACCTAGCAATCAGCCCCAGCATTTT. Full variable domain (rest looked up from reference TRBV5-6 and TRBJ1-5): DAGVTQSPTHLIKTRGQQVTLRCSPKSGHDTVSWYQQALGQGPQFIFQYYEEEERQRGNFPDRFSGHQFPNYSSELNVNALLLGDSALYLCASSSSDRPSNQPQHFGDGTRLSIL.